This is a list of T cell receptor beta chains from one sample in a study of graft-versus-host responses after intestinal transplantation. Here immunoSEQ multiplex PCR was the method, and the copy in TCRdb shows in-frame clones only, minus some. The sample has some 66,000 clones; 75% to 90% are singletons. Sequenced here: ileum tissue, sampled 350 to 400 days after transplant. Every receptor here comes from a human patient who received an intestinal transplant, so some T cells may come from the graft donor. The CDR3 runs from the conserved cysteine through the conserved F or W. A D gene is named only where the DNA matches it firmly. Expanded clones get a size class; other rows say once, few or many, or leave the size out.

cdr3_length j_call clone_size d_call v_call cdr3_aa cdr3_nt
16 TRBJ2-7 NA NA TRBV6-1 CASSEVRGTRAYEQYF TGTGCCAGCAGTGAAGTAAGGGGGACACGGGCCTACGAGCAGTACTTC
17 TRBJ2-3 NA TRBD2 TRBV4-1 CASSKNGAGDSTDTQYF TGCGCCAGCAGCAAAAACGGAGCGGGGGATAGCACAGATACGCAGTATTTT
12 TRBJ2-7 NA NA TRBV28 CASSPPSYEQYF TGTGCCAGCAGTCCGCCATCCTACGAGCAGTACTTC
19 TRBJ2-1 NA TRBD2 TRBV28 CASSLMGLAGGGYYNEQFF TGTGCCAGCAGTTTAATGGGGCTAGCGGGAGGTGGGTATTACAATGAGCAGTTCTTC
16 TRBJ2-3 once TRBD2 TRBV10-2 CASSEFGGSGADTQYF TGCGCCAGCAGTGAGTTTGGCGGGAGTGGCGCAGATACGCAGTATTTT
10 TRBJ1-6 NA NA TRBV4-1 CASGGSPLHF TGCGCCAGCGGAGGTTCACCCCTCCACTTT
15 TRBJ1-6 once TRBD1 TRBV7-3 CASSADRAYNSPLHF TGTGCCAGCAGCGCGGACAGGGCTTATAATTCACCCCTCCACTTT
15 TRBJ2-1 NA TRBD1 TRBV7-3 CASSLVRQGRGEQFF TGTGCCAGCAGCTTAGTGAGACAGGGACGGGGTGAGCAGTTCTTC
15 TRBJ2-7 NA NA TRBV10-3 CAISAVATPLHEQYF TGTGCCATCAGTGCCGTAGCGACTCCCCTCCACGAGCAGTACTTC
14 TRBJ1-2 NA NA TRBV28 CASSLGGGGDGYTF TGTGCCAGCAGTTTGGGCGGCGGGGGCGATGGCTACACCTTC
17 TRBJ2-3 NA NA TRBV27 CASSQDSPVSYTDTQYF TGTGCCAGCAGTCAAGACAGCCCCGTTTCCTACACAGATACGCAGTATTTT
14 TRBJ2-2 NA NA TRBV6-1 CASSEFRAGGELFF TGTGCCAGCAGTGAGTTCAGGGCCGGCGGGGAGCTGTTTTTT
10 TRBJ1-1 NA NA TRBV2 CASLNTEAFF TGTGCCAGCCTGAACACTGAAGCTTTCTTT
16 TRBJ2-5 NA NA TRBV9 CASSPQDGVAQETQYF TGTGCCAGCAGCCCGCAAGACGGGGTAGCCCAAGAGACCCAGTACTTC
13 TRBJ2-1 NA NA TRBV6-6 CASSYKRYNEQFF TGTGCCAGCAGTTACAAGCGGTACAATGAGCAGTTCTTC
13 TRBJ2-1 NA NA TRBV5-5 CASSPALYNEQFF TGTGCCAGCAGCCCTGCGCTTTACAATGAGCAGTTCTTC
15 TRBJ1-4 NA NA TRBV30 CAWSVCHGRGEKLFF TGTGCCTGGAGTGTATGCCATGGACGGGGGGAAAAACTGTTTTTT
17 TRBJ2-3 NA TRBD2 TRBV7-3 CASSRLAGGPGTDTQYF TGTGCCAGCAGCCGACTAGCGGGGGGCCCCGGCACAGATACGCAGTATTTT
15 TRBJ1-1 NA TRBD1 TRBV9 CASSVEGTGDTEAFF TGTGCCAGCAGCGTAGAAGGCACAGGGGACACTGAAGCTTTCTTT
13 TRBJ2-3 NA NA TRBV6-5 CASSYGPIDTQYF TGTGCCAGCAGTTACGGGCCCATAGATACGCAGTATTTT
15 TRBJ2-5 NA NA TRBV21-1 CASSKERRDQETQYF TGTGCCAGCAGCAAAGAGAGAAGAGACCAAGAGACCCAGTACTTC
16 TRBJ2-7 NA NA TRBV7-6 CASSVLGILSSYEQYF TGTGCCAGCAGCGTCCTGGGGATCCTAAGCTCCTACGAGCAGTACTTC
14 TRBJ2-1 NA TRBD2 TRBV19 CASSIAGRVGEQFF TGTGCCAGTAGTATAGCCGGGAGGGTGGGTGAGCAGTTCTTC
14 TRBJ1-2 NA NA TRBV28 CASSLTGRGYGYTF TGTGCCAGCAGTTTAACAGGGAGAGGGTATGGCTACACCTTC
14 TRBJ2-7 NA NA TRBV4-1 CASSQVRGNYEQYF TGCGCCAGCAGCCAAGTGAGGGGGAACTACGAGCAGTACTTC
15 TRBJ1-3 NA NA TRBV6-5 CASSYSISSGNTIYF TGTGCCAGCAGTTACTCGATAAGCTCTGGAAACACCATATATTTT
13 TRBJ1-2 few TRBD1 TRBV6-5 CASSSQGAQGYTF TGTGCCAGCAGCTCACAGGGGGCGCAAGGCTACACCTTC
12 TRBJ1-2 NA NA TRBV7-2 CASSTGGAGYTF TGTGCCAGCAGCACCGGGGGAGCCGGCTACACCTTC
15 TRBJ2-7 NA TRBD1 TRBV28 CASSFPGQGLYEQYF TGTGCCAGCAGTTTTCCGGGACAGGGTCTTTACGAGCAGTACTTC
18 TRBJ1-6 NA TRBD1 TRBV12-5 CASGLVTQSTGLGSPLHF TGTGCTAGTGGTTTGGTTACCCAATCGACAGGGCTCGGTTCACCCCTCCACTTT
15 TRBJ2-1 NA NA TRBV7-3 CASSLSGDNYNEQFF TGTGCCAGCAGCTTATCAGGAGATAACTACAATGAGCAGTTCTTC
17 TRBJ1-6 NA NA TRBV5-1 CASSLFQGSGQQPPLHF TGCGCCAGCAGCTTGTTTCAGGGGTCCGGTCAACAGCCACCCCTCCACTTT
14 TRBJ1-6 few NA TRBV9 CASSGSSYNSPLHF TGTGCCAGCAGCGGGAGCTCCTATAATTCACCCCTCCACTTT
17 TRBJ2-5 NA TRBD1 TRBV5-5 CASSLVGTGAPTETQYF TGTGCCAGCAGCTTGGTAGGGACAGGGGCGCCAACAGAGACCCAGTACTTC
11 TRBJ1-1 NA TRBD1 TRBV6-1 CASSELRGAFF TGTGCCAGCAGCGAACTCAGGGGGGCTTTCTTT
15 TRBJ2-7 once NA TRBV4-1 CASSGASNGADEQYF TGCGCCAGCAGCGGAGCCTCCAACGGGGCCGACGAGCAGTACTTC
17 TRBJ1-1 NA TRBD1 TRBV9 CASSVGGDRELNTEAFF TGTGCCAGCAGCGTAGGCGGGGACAGGGAATTAAACACTGAAGCTTTCTTT
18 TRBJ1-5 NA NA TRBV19 CASRQIGIGRVGNQPQHF TGTGCCAGTAGACAGATCGGCATAGGACGAGTTGGCAATCAGCCCCAGCATTTT
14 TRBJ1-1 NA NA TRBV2 CASRKTEENTEAFF TGTGCCAGCAGAAAGACAGAGGAGAACACTGAAGCTTTCTTT
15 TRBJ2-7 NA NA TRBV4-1 CASSQLPGLSYEQYF TGCGCCAGCAGCCAACTCCCGGGACTGAGCTACGAGCAGTACTTC
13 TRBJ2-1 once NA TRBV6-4 CASSVETYNEQFF TGTGCCAGCAGTGTCGAGACGTACAATGAGCAGTTCTTC
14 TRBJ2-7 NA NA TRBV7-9 CASSFSGKLYEQYF TGTGCCAGCAGCTTCTCAGGGAAGCTCTACGAGCAGTACTTC
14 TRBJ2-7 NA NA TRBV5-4 CASSSGQKRYEQYF TGTGCCAGCAGTTCCGGACAGAAGCGCTACGAGCAGTACTTC
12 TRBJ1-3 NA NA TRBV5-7 CASSSTGNTIYF TGTGCCAGCAGCTCAACAGGCAACACCATATATTTT
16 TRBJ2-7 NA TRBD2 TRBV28 CASTGLAGGSSYEQYF TGTGCCAGCACCGGACTAGCGGGAGGGAGCTCCTACGAGCAGTACTTC
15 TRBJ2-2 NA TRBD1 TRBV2 CASAAGTGNTGELFF TGTGCCAGCGCAGCCGGGACAGGGAACACCGGGGAGCTGTTTTTT
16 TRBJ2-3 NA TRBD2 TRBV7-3 CASSTSGRARTDTQYF TGTGCCAGCTCGACTAGCGGGAGGGCCAGAACAGATACGCAGTATTTT
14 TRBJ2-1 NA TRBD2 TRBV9 CASSATSRNNEQFF TGTGCCAGCAGCGCGACTAGCAGGAACAATGAGCAGTTCTTC
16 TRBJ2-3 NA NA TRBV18 CASSPTPRSSTDTQYF TGTGCCAGCTCACCAACTCCCCGGTCTAGCACAGATACGCAGTATTTT